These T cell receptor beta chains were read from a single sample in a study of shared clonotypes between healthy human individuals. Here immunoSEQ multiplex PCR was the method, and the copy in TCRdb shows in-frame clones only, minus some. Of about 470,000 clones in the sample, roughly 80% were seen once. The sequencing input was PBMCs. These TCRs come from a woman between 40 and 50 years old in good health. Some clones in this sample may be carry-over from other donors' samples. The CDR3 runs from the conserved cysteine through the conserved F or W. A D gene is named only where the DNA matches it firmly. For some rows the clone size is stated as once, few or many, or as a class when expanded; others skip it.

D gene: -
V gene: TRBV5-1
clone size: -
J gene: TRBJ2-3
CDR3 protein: CASREQGLTDTQYF
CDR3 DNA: TGCGCCAGCCGGGAGCAGGGCCTTACAGATACGCAGTATTTT

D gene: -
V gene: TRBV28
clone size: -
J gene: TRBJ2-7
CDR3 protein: CASRRDGRQRSYEQYF
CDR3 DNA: TGTGCCAGCCGGCGGGACGGGCGGCAGCGCTCCTACGAGCAGTACTTC

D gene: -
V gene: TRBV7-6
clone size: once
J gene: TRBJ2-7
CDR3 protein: CASSLRGRGLSPYEQYF
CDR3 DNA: TGTGCCAGCAGCTTAAGGGGCAGGGGCCTATCGCCCTACGAGCAGTACTTC

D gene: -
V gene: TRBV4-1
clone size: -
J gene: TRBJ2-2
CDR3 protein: CASSRDRQVNTGELFF
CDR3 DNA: TGCGCCAGCAGCCGTGATCGACAGGTCAACACCGGGGAGCTGTTTTTT

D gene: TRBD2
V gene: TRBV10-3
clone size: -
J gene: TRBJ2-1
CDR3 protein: CAIRPTGLAGNNEQFF
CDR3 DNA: TGTGCCATCAGGCCCACCGGACTAGCGGGAAACAATGAGCAGTTCTTC

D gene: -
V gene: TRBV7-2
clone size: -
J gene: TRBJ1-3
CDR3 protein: CASSLSGARGNTIYF
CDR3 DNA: TGTGCCAGCAGCTTATCGGGGGCTCGTGGAAACACCATATATTTT

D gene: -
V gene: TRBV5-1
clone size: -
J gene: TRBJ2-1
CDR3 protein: CASTIADSSYNEQFF
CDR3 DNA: TGCGCCAGCACCATAGCGGACAGCTCCTACAATGAGCAGTTCTTC

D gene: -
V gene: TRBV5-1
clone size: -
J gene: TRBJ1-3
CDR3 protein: CASSTGNTIYF
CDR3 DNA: TGCGCCAGCAGCACTGGAAACACCATATATTTT

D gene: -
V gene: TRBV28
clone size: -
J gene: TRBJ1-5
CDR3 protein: CASSSAPHQPQHF
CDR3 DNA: TGTGCCAGCAGTTCGGCCCCACATCAGCCCCAGCATTTT

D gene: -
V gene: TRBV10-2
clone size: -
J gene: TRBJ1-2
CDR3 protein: CASSESRNVGWGYTF
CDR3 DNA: TGCGCCAGCAGTGAGTCGAGAAACGTGGGGTGGGGCTACACCTTC

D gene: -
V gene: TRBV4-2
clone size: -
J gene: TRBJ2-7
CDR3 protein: CASSQDVTPRYEQYF
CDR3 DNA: TGTGCCAGCAGCCAAGATGTTACTCCGAGATACGAGCAGTACTTC

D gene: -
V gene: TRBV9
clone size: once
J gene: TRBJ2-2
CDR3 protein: CASSPGGATNTGELFF
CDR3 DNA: TGTGCCAGCAGCCCCGGCGGGGCGACGAACACCGGGGAGCTGTTTTTT

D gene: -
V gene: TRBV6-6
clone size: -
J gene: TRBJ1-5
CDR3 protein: CASKDIHSNQPQHF
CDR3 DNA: TGTGCCAGCAAGGACATTCATAGCAATCAGCCCCAGCATTTT

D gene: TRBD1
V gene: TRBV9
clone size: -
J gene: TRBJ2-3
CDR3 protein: CASSVSSGQAISDTQYF
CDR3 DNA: TGTGCCAGCAGCGTCTCCTCGGGACAGGCAATTTCGGATACGCAGTATTTT

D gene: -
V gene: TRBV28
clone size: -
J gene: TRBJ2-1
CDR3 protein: CASRPGPYNEQFF
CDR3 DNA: TGTGCCAGCAGGCCTGGCCCCTACAATGAGCAGTTCTTC

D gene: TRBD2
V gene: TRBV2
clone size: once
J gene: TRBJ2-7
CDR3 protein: CASSEGLAGTTYEQYF
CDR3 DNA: TGTGCCAGCAGTGAAGGACTAGCGGGGACAACCTACGAGCAGTACTTC

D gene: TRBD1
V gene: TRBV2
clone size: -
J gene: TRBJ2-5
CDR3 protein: CASNRGTETQYF
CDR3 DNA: TGTGCCAGCAACAGGGGAACAGAGACCCAGTACTTC

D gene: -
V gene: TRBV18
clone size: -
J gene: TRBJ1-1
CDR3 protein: CASSPGVENTEAFF
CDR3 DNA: TGTGCCAGCTCACCCGGAGTGGAGAACACTGAAGCTTTCTTT

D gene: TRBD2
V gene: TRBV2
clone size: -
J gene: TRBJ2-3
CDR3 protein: CASRREADTQYF
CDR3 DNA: TGTGCCAGCAGGCGGGAGGCAGATACGCAGTATTTT

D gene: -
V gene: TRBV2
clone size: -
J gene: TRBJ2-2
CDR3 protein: CASSVETANTGELFF
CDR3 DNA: TGTGCCAGCAGTGTAGAGACAGCCAACACCGGGGAGCTGTTTTTT

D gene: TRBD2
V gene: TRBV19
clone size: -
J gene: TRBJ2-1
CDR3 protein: CASSMTAGGPYNEQFF
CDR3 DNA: TGTGCCAGTAGTATGACCGCGGGAGGACCCTACAATGAGCAGTTCTTC

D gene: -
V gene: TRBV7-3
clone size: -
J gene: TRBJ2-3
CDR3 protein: CASSRGVTSDTQYF
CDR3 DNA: TGTGCCAGCAGCAGGGGGGTTACGTCAGATACGCAGTATTTT

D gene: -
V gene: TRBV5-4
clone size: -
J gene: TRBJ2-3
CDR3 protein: CASSSKDTGTDTQYF
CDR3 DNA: TGTGCCAGCAGCTCCAAGGACACCGGCACAGATACGCAGTATTTT

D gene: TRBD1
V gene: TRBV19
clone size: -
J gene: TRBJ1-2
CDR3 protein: CASSPLGQVFGYTF
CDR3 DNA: TGTGCCAGTAGTCCATTGGGACAGGTTTTTGGCTACACCTTC

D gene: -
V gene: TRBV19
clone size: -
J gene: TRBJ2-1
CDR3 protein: CASSVVGYNEQFF
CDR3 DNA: TGTGCCAGTTCCGTGGTAGGGTACAATGAGCAGTTCTTC

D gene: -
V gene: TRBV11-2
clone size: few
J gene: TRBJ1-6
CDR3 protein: CASSRPYSPLHF
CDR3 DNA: TGTGCCAGCAGCAGACCCTATTCACCCCTCCACTTT

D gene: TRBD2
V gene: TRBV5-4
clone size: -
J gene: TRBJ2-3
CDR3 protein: CASSQQAGDYTDTQYF
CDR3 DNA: TGTGCCAGCAGCCAGCAGGCCGGGGACTACACAGATACGCAGTATTTT

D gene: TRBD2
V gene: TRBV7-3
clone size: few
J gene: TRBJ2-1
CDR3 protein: CASSPTSGRVNEQFF
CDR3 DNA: TGTGCCAGCAGCCCCACTAGCGGGAGGGTCAATGAGCAGTTCTTC

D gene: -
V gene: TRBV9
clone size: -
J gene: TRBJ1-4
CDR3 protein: CASSVEGLGEKLFF
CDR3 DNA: TGTGCCAGCAGCGTTGAGGGGCTTGGTGAAAAACTGTTTTTT

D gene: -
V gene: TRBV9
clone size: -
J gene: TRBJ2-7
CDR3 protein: CASSVAAGKTYEQYF
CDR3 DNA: TGTGCCAGCAGCGTAGCGGCCGGAAAAACCTACGAGCAGTACTTC

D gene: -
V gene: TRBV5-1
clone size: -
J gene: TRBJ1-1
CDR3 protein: CASSPDGRGNTEAFF
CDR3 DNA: TGCGCCAGCAGCCCGGACGGGAGGGGGAACACTGAAGCTTTCTTT

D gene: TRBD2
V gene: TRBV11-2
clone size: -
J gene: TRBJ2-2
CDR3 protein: CASEREALTGELFF
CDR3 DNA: TGTGCCAGCGAACGGGAGGCCCTCACCGGGGAGCTGTTTTTT

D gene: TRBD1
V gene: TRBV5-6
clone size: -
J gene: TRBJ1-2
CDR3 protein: CASSVRDSNYGYTF
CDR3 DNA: TGTGCCAGCAGCGTCCGGGACAGTAACTATGGCTACACCTTC

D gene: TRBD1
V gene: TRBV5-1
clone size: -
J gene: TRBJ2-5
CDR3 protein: CASSLLSGGPEGTQYF
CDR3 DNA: TGCGCCAGCAGCTTGTTGTCAGGGGGCCCTGAAGGGACCCAGTACTTC

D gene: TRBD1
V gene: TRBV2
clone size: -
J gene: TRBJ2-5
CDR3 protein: CASSGQGAGETQYF
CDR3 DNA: TGTGCCAGCAGTGGACAGGGGGCTGGGGAGACCCAGTACTTC

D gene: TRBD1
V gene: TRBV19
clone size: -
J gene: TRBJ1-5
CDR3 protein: CASSFQGAGLYQPQHF
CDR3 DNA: TGTGCCAGTAGTTTCCAGGGGGCGGGATTGTATCAGCCCCAGCATTTT